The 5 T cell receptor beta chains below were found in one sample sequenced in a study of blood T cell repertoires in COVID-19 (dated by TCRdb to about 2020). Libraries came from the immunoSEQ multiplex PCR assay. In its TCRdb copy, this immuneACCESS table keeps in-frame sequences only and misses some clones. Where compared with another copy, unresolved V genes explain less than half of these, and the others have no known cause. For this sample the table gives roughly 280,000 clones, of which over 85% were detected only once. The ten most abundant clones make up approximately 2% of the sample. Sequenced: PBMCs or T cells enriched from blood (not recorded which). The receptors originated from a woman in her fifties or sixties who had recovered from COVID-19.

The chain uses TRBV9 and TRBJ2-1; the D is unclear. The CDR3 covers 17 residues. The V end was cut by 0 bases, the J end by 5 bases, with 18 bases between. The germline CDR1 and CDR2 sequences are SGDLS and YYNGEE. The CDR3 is CASSVEGRPQANNEQFF. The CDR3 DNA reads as TGTGCCAGCAGCGTAGAAGGCAGGCCCCAGGCAAACAATGAGCAGTTCTTC.

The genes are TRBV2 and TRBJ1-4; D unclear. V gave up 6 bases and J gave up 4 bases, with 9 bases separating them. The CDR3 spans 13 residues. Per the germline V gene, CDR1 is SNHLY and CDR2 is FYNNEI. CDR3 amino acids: CASRPGFNEKLFF. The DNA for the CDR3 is TGTGCCAGCAGACCGGGGTTTAATGAAAAACTGTTTTTT.

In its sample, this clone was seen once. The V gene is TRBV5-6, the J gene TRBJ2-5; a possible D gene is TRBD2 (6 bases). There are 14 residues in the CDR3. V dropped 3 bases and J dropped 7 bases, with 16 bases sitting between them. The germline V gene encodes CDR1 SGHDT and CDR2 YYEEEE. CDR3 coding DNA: TGTGCCAGCAGCTCGGACTATCGGGGTCGGACCCAGTACTTC. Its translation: CASSSDYRGRTQYF. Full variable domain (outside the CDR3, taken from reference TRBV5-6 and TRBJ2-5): DAGVTQSPTHLIKTRGQQVTLRCSPKSGHDTVSWYQQALGQGPQFIFQYYEEEERQRGNFPDRFSGHQFPNYSSELNVNALLLGDSALYLCASSSDYRGRTQYFGPGTRLLVL.

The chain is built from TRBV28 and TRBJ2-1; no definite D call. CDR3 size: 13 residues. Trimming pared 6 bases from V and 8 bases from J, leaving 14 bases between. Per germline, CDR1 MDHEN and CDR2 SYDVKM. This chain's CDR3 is CASSYPSSDEQFF. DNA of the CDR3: TGTGCCAGCAGCTATCCCAGCAGCGATGAGCAGTTCTTC.

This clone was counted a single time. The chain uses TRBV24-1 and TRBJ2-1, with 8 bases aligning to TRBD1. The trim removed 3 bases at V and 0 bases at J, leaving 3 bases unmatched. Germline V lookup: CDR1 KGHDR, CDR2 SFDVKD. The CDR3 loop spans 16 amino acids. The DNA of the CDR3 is TGTGCCACCAGTGATCTCGGGACAGGCTCCTACAATGAGCAGTTCTTC. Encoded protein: CATSDLGTGSYNEQFF.